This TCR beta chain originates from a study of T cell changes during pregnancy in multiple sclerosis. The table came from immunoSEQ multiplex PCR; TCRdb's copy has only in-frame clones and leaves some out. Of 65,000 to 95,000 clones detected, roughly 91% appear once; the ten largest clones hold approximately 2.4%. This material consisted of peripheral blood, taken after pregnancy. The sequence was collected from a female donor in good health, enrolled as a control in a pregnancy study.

The CDR3 region has the DNA TGTGCCAGCAGCTTAACTGTAATGAACACTGAAGCTTTCTTT. This codes for CASSLTVMNTEAFF. The chain carries TRBV7-3 and TRBJ1-1, with D uncertain. The ends were cut back, 0 bases at V and 0 bases at J, with 5 bases in the middle. The germline gives CDR1 SGHTA, CDR2 FQGTGA. The CDR3 loop spans 14 amino acids.